The TCR beta chain under discussion was sequenced for a study of cytomegalovirus exposure and HLA in healthy donors. The study ran its PCR with 60 Vbeta and 13 Jbeta primers. Libraries were prepared by immunoSEQ multiplex PCR; TCRdb keeps only in-frame clonotypes and omits some of them. The sample has 110,000 to 150,000 clones, just under 85% seen once. Study findings and constraints: Later on, a genetic analysis was performed. It linked a missense variant in DCLRE1C with V- and J-gene trimming of TCR beta. In a later analysis, specific HLA alleles were associated with around 17,000 TCR beta sequences at a 0.05 false discovery rate.

The CDR3 has 14 amino acids. Trimming took 3 bases from V and 6 from J, leaving 11 bases between them. Germline CDR1 MDHEN, CDR2 SYDVKM. With respect to this clone: Its antigen is not known.

This clonotype originated in an older woman in good health and CMV-seropositive. The genes are TRBV28 and TRBJ2-2; TRBD2 is a possible D gene (7 bases). Sequencing was performed on PBMCs. The CDR3 is CASSFQGGAGELFF. Written as DNA, the CDR3 is TGTGCCAGCAGTTTCCAAGGGGGGGCCGGGGAGCTGTTTTTT.